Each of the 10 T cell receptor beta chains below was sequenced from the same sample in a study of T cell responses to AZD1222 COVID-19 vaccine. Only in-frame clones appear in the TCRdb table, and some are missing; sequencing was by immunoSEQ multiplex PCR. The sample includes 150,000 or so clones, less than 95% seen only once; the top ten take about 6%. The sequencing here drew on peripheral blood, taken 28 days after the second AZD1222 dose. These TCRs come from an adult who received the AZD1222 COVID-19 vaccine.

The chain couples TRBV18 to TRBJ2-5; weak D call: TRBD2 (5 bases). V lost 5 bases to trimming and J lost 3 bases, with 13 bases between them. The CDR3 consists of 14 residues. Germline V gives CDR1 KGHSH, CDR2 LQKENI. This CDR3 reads CASSSGSREETQYF. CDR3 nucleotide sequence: TGTGCCAGCTCATCTGGGAGCCGAGAAGAGACCCAGTACTTC.

The CDR3 DNA sequence: TGTGCCAGCAGCCAAGTCCCCCCCCAGGGGAAGTATGGCTACACCTTC. Amino acid sequence: CASSQVPPQGKYGYTF. V usage is TRBV14 and J usage is TRBJ1-2; weak D call: TRBD1 (6 bases). The germline V and J ends were trimmed by 1 base and 5 bases, with 17 bases remaining between them. Germline CDR1 is SGHDN and CDR2 is FVKESK. The CDR3 has 16 amino acids.

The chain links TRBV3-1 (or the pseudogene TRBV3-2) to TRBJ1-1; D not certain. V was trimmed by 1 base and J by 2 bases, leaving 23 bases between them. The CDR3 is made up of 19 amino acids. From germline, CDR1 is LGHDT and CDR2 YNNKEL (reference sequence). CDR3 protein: CASSQAVFGQTCSNTEAFF. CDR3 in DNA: TGTGCCAGCAGCCAAGCAGTCTTCGGGCAGACTTGCAGCAACACTGAAGCTTTCTTT.

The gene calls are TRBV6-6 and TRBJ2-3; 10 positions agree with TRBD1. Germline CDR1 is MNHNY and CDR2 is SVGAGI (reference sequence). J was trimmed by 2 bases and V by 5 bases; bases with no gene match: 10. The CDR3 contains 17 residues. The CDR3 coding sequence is TGTGCCAGCAGTCTAGGTCGGGACAGGGGCCTCACAGATACGCAGTATTTT. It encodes CASSLGRDRGLTDTQYF.

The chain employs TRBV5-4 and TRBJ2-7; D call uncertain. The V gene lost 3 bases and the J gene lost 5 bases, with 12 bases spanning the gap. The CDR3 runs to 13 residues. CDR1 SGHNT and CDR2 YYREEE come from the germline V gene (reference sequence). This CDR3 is CASSSGALDEQYF. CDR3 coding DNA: TGTGCCAGCAGCTCCGGTGCGCTCGACGAGCAGTACTTC.

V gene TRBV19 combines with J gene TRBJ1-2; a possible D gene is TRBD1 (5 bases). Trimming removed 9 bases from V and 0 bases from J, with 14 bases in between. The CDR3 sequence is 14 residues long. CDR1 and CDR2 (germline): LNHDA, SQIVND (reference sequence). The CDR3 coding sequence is TGTGCCAGCACGGGGTGGGGCCCTAACTATGGCTACACCTTC. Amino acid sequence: CASTGWGPNYGYTF.

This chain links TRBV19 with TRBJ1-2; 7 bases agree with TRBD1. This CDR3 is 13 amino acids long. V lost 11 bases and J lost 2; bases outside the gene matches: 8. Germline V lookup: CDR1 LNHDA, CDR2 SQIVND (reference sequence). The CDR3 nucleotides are TGTGCCGCCGGGGACAGAACAAACTATGGCTACACCTTC. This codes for CAAGDRTNYGYTF. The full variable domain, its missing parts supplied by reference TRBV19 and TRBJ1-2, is DGGITQSPKYLFRKEGQNVTLSCEQNLNHDAMYWYRQDPGQGLRLIYYSQIVNDFQKGDIAEGYSVSREKKESFPLTVTSAQKNPTAFYLCAAGDRTNYGYTFGSGTRLTVV.

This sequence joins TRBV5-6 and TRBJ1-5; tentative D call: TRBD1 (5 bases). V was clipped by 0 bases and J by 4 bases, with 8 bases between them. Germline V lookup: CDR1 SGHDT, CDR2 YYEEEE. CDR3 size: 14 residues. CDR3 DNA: TGTGCCAGCAGCTTGGGGACAACTAATCAGCCCCAGCATTTT. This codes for CASSLGTTNQPQHF.

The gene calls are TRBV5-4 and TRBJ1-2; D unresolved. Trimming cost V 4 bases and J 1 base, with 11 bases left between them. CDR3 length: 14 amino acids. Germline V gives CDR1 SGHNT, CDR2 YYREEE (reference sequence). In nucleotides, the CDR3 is TGTGCCAGCAGCCTGGACCCCAGTAACTATGGCTACACCTTC. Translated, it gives CASSLDPSNYGYTF.

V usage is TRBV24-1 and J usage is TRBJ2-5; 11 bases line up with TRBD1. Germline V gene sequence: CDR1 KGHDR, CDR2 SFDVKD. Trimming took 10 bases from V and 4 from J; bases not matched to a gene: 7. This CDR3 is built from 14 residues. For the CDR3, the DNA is TGTGCCACTTCGGGGACAGGGGGACGAGAGACCCAGTACTTC. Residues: CATSGTGGRETQYF.